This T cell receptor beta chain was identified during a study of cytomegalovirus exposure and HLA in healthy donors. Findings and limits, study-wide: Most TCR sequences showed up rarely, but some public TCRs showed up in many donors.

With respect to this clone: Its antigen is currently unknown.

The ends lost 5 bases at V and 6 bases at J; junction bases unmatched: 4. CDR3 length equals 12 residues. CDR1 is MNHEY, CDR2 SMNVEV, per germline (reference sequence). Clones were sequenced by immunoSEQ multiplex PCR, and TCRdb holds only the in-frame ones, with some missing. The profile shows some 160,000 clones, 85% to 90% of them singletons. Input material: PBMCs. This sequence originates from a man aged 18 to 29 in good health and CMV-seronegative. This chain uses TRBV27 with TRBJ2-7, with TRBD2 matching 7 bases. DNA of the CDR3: TGTGCCAGCAGTGTCGGCGGGAGCGAGCAGTACTTC. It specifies CASSVGGSEQYF.